A single sample is the source of the 32 T cell receptor beta chains below, sequenced in a study of blood T cell repertoires in COVID-19 (dated by TCRdb to 2020 to 2022). Library generation was performed with the immunoSEQ multiplex PCR assay. Drawn from immuneACCESS, this table holds only the in-frame rearrangements with V and J called that TCRdb kept. Clones are partly lost; checked studies trace under half to an unresolved V gene and leave the rest unexplained. For this sample there are some 30,000 clones; 75% to 90% appear just once. The ten biggest clones cover under 30% of the sample. Sequencing input: peripheral blood. Receptors were obtained from a man aged 80 or over with acute or convalescent COVID-19.

This chain connects TRBV15 to TRBJ1-2; no definite D call. The CDR3 has 14 amino acids. Germline V gives CDR1 LNHNV, CDR2 YYDKDF (reference sequence). Trimming took off 3 bases at V and 5 bases at J, with 13 bases between the two ends. The CDR3 protein is CATSSWAIQYGYTF. The DNA of the CDR3 is TGTGCCACCAGCAGCTGGGCGATACAATATGGCTACACCTTC.

Only one count was recorded for this clone. The chain has TRBV2 and TRBJ1-3; no definite D call. Trimming shortened V by 8 bases and J by 0 bases, and 5 bases separated the two germline ends. This CDR3 has 12 residues. From germline, CDR1 is SNHLY and CDR2 FYNNEI. The CDR3 bases are TGTGCCAGCTCGGGCTCTGGAAACACCATATATTTT. Residues: CASSGSGNTIYF.

The chain recombines TRBV7-6 with TRBJ2-3, with TRBD1 matching over 9 bases. Germline assignment: CDR1 SGHVS and CDR2 FNYEAQ. V was clipped by 3 bases and J by 4 bases; unmatched bases: 14. CDR3 size: 18 residues. Here the CDR3 DNA reads TGTGCCAGCAGCTTCTCGGACAGGGGAGAGAGGAAGGCAGATACGCAGTATTTT. Protein product: CASSFSDRGERKADTQYF.

V gene TRBV6-5 combines with J gene TRBJ2-7; 11 nucleotides agree with TRBD2. CDR1 and CDR2 (germline): MNHEY, SVGAGI. The CDR3 covers 15 residues. V lost 5 bases to trimming and J lost 3 bases; unmatched junction nucleotides: 6. Written as DNA, the CDR3 is TGTGCCAGCAGTACGGGACTAGCGGAAATCTACGAGCAGTACTTC. It translates to CASSTGLAEIYEQYF.

The rearrangement links TRBV7-8 to TRBJ2-3; possible D gene TRBD2, 5 bases. The CDR3 contains 13 residues. V was clipped by 5 bases and J by 4 bases, with 10 bases between them. Germline CDR1 reads SGHVS; CDR2 reads FQNEAQ. The CDR3 reads CASSTTRADTQYF. The CDR3 nucleotides read TGTGCCAGCAGCACAACTAGAGCAGATACGCAGTATTTT.

This rearrangement joins TRBV12-5 to TRBJ2-2; a possible D gene is TRBD2 (5 bases). Germline V gene sequence: CDR1 LGHNT, CDR2 FRNRAP. The V end was cut by 7 bases, the J end by 7 bases, with 16 bases between. The CDR3 has 14 residues. Here the CDR3 DNA reads TGTGCTAGTGCCGCGGGCTCTAGGTACGGGGAGCTGTTTTTT. Its protein product is CASAAGSRYGELFF.

Here the CDR3 DNA reads TGCGCCAGCAGCATGGGGACAGGGGGCTTCGGGGCTGAAGCTTTCTTT. Encoded protein: CASSMGTGGFGAEAFF. J is TRBJ1-1 and V is TRBV5-1; 12 bases match TRBD1. The CDR3 contains 16 residues. In germline, CDR1 is SGHRS, CDR2 YFSETQ. The J segment lost 6 bases and the V segment lost 4 bases, leaving 10 bases of the junction unmatched. Complete variable domain (other parts from reference TRBV5-1 and TRBJ1-1): KAGVTQTPRYLIKTRGQQVTLSCSPISGHRSVSWYQQTPGQGLQFLFEYFSETQRNKGNFPGRFSGRQFSNSRSEMNVSTLELGDSALYLCASSMGTGGFGAEAFFGQGTRLTVV.

This chain links TRBV10-1 with TRBJ2-1, with TRBD2 identical over 8 bases. J was trimmed by 9 bases and V by 4 bases; bases with no gene match: 11. Per the germline V gene, CDR1 is WNHNN and CDR2 is SYGVQD (reference sequence). The CDR3 is 15 residues long. The CDR3 DNA reads TGCGCCAGCAGTGGGTTAGCGGGAAATGAGGGTGAGCAGTTCTTC. Translated, it gives CASSGLAGNEGEQFF.

This chain links TRBV7-2 with TRBJ1-2; 10 bases match TRBD1. J lost 1 base, V lost 3 bases, and 2 bases had no gene match. Germline CDR1 is SGHTA and CDR2 is FQGNSA. This CDR3 region has 15 residues. This CDR3 is CASSFGQGDNYGYTF. The CDR3 coding sequence is TGTGCCAGCAGCTTCGGACAGGGGGATAACTATGGCTACACCTTC.

The chain has TRBV5-6 and TRBJ1-5; D perhaps matches TRBD1 (6 bases). V lost 0 bases and J lost 1, with 11 bases in between. This CDR3 spans 16 amino acids. CDR1 and CDR2 from the germline V gene are SGHDT and YYEEEE. CDR3 DNA sequence: TGTGCCAGCAGCTTGGGAGGGGGATCGAGCAATCAGCCCCAGCATTTT. Amino acids: CASSLGGGSSNQPQHF. The full variable domain, its missing parts supplied by reference TRBV5-6 and TRBJ1-5, is DAGVTQSPTHLIKTRGQQVTLRCSPKSGHDTVSWYQQALGQGPQFIFQYYEEEERQRGNFPDRFSGHQFPNYSSELNVNALLLGDSALYLCASSLGGGSSNQPQHFGDGTRLSIL.

The chain couples TRBV21-1 to TRBJ1-1; TRBD1 reflects the table's D call only, with no check against the DNA. TRBV21-1 is a documented pseudogene. The CDR3 covers 13 residues. Here the CDR3 reads CASSKEGKGEAFF. The CDR3 nucleotides read TGTGCCAGCAGCAAAGAGGGGAAGGGGGAAGCTTTCTTT.

This clone was counted a few times. The V and J genes are TRBV11-2 and TRBJ1-1; D might be TRBD1 (6 bases). The ends were cut back, 1 base at V and 7 bases at J, with 10 bases in the middle. The CDR3 length is 13 residues. CDR1 SGHAT and CDR2 FQNNGV come from the germline V gene. In DNA, the CDR3 is TGTGCCAGCAGCTTAGGGGGACATAGTGAAGCTTTCTTT. This codes for CASSLGGHSEAFF.

The chain's CDR3 is CASSPRQGDSYGYTF. The CDR3 DNA reads TGTGCCAGCAGTCCCCGACAGGGGGACTCCTATGGCTACACCTTC. This chain links TRBV27 with TRBJ1-2; 9 bases are a match to TRBD1. The CDR3 spans 15 residues. Germline V lookup: CDR1 MNHEY, CDR2 SMNVEV (reference sequence). The trim removed 5 bases at V and 4 bases at J, leaving 8 bases unmatched.

The chain employs TRBV5-1 and TRBJ2-2; D is possibly TRBD1 (6 bases). The germline V gene has CDR1 SGHRS and CDR2 YFSETQ. The V end was cut by 4 bases, the J end by 3 bases, with 16 bases between. CDR3 length equals 16 residues. The CDR3, as DNA: TGCGCCAGCAGCGTTGCCAGGGGTTCCGACACCGGGGAGCTGTTTTTT. Translated: CASSVARGSDTGELFF.

The chain is built from TRBV27 and TRBJ1-1; D is perhaps TRBD1 (6 bases). In germline, CDR1 is MNHEY, CDR2 SMNVEV (reference sequence). V was shortened by 4 bases and J by 1 base, with 13 bases between the two germline ends. CDR3 length: 15 residues. The CDR3 DNA follows: TGTGCCAGCAGTTATTCACAGGGATCGAACACTGAAGCTTTCTTT. It translates to CASSYSQGSNTEAFF.

The chain employs TRBV6-5 and TRBJ1-4; D gene unclear. This CDR3 is 11 amino acids long. Per the germline V gene, CDR1 is MNHEY and CDR2 is SVGAGI. The V end was cut by 8 bases, the J end by 7 bases, with 8 bases between. CDR3 sequence: CASGRIEKLFF. In nucleotides, the CDR3 is TGTGCCAGCGGGAGGATTGAAAAACTGTTTTTT.

The chain employs TRBV28 and TRBJ1-6; 9 bases are a match to TRBD1. V lost 5 bases to trimming and J lost 10 bases; unmatched junction nucleotides: 9. CDR3 length equals 15 residues. Germline V gene lookup returns CDR1 MDHEN and CDR2 SYDVKM. The CDR3 DNA reads TGTGCCAGCAGTCCGTGGACAGGGGAAGGCTCACCCCTCCACTTT. This translates into CASSPWTGEGSPLHF.

As DNA, the CDR3 is TGTGCCAGCAGTTACACGGGGGAAAACAATGAGCAGTTCTTC. It translates to CASSYTGENNEQFF. The J gene is TRBJ2-1, the V gene TRBV6-6; D is perhaps TRBD2 (6 bases). The germline V and J ends were trimmed by 2 bases and 5 bases, with 10 bases remaining between them. CDR3 length: 14 amino acids. Germline CDR1 and CDR2: MNHNY and SVGAGI (reference sequence).

The chain combines TRBV3-1 (or the pseudogene TRBV3-2) with TRBJ1-2; D is unresolved. CDR3 length equals 13 residues. V lost 4 bases and J lost 7, with 13 bases in between. Germline V gene data show CDR1 as LGHDT and CDR2 as YNNKEL (reference sequence). This chain's CDR3 is CASSPDPSGGYTF. DNA for the CDR3: TGTGCCAGCAGCCCTGACCCGTCGGGTGGCTACACCTTC.

This clone was seen only once. V is TRBV9 and J is TRBJ2-1, with D unresolved. Looked up from germline, CDR1 is SGDLS and CDR2 is YYNGEE. There are 16 residues in the CDR3. Deletions cut 1 base from V and 8 bases from J, with 19 bases between. The CDR3 here is CASSVKGWRSWDEQFF. The CDR3 DNA reads TGTGCCAGCAGCGTAAAAGGTTGGAGATCTTGGGATGAGCAGTTCTTC. Based on the CDR3 plus reference TRBV9 and TRBJ2-1, the full variable domain is DSGVTQTPKHLITATGQRVTLRCSPRSGDLSVYWYQQSLDQGLQFLIQYYNGEERAKGNILERFSAQQFPDLHSELNLSSLELGDSALYFCASSVKGWRSWDEQFFGPGTRLTVL.

The V gene is TRBV6-5, the J gene TRBJ1-6; D not resolved. Germline V lookup: CDR1 MNHEY, CDR2 SVGAGI. V was clipped by 10 bases and J by 7 bases, with 8 bases between them. The CDR3 sequence is 11 residues long. The CDR3 DNA follows: TGTGCCACGTCAGAAAATTCACCCCTCCACTTT. Its translation: CATSENSPLHF.

The chain has TRBV24-1 and TRBJ2-2; unclear D gene. The CDR3 has 13 residues. The V end was cut by 6 bases, the J end by 5 bases, with 9 bases between. Germline V CDR1 and CDR2: KGHDR, SFDVKD. The CDR3 is CATSHLPTGELFF. The CDR3 nucleotides read TGTGCCACCAGTCACTTACCGACCGGGGAGCTGTTTTTT.

This clone was seen only once. V gene TRBV19 combines with J gene TRBJ2-1; D gene uncertain. V was clipped by 4 bases and J by 9 bases, with 7 bases between them. Germline V gene sequence: CDR1 LNHDA, CDR2 SQIVND (reference sequence). The CDR3 is made up of 11 amino acids. In nucleotides, the CDR3 is TGTGCCAGTAGTACCGAGGCTGAGCAGTTCTTC. Translation gives CASSTEAEQFF. The complete variable domain, with remaining parts taken from reference TRBV19 and TRBJ2-1, reads DGGITQSPKYLFRKEGQNVTLSCEQNLNHDAMYWYRQDPGQGLRLIYYSQIVNDFQKGDIAEGYSVSREKKESFPLTVTSAQKNPTAFYLCASSTEAEQFFGPGTRLTVL.

V gene TRBV11-3 combines with J gene TRBJ1-6; 7 nucleotides line up with TRBD1. The CDR3 totals 15 residues. J was trimmed by 7 bases and V by 5 bases; bases with no gene match: 8. The V gene's germline CDR1 is SGHNT and CDR2 YENEEA. CDR3 DNA: TGTGCCAGCAGCCCTAAAACGACAGGGAATTCACCCCTCCACTTT. Protein sequence: CASSPKTTGNSPLHF.

The chain's CDR3 is CASSETSGSDADTQYF. The CDR3 DNA reads TGCGCCAGCAGTGAGACTAGCGGGAGTGATGCAGATACGCAGTATTTT. This chain joins TRBV10-2 and TRBJ2-3, with 11 bases matching TRBD2. V gave up 2 bases and J gave up 4 bases; unmatched junction bases: 5. This CDR3 comprises 16 residues. Germline V lookup: CDR1 WSHSY, CDR2 SAAADI.

This chain links TRBV6-5 with TRBJ2-7, with TRBD2 as a possible D gene (5 bases). The CDR3 has 14 residues. V was pared by 0 bases and J by 6 bases, with 12 bases between. Germline CDR1 and CDR2: MNHEY and SVGAGI. CDR3 sequence: CASSYSLGEGEQYF. CDR3 coding DNA: TGTGCCAGCAGTTACTCCTTGGGTGAGGGCGAGCAGTACTTC.

The chain employs TRBV11-3 and TRBJ2-7; a weak D match, TRBD1 (6 bases). The CDR3 totals 16 residues. Trimming pared 4 bases from V and 2 bases from J, leaving 18 bases between. Germline-derived CDR1 and CDR2 are SGHNT and YENEEA. The CDR3, as DNA: TGTGCCAGCAGCTACCATCAATTAGACAGGACCTACGAGCAGTACTTC. It is translated as CASSYHQLDRTYEQYF.

The rearrangement links TRBV5-1 to TRBJ2-2, with D possibly matching TRBD2 (6 bases). The CDR3 is made up of 15 amino acids. Germline values: CDR1 SGHRS, CDR2 YFSETQ. V lost 2 bases and J lost 4, with 12 bases in between. The CDR3: CASSLREWTTGELFF. DNA of the CDR3: TGCGCCAGCAGCTTACGGGAGTGGACCACCGGGGAGCTGTTTTTT. The full variable domain, completed using reference TRBV5-1 and TRBJ2-2, is KAGVTQTPRYLIKTRGQQVTLSCSPISGHRSVSWYQQTPGQGLQFLFEYFSETQRNKGNFPGRFSGRQFSNSRSEMNVSTLELGDSALYLCASSLREWTTGELFFGEGSRLTVL.

This clone was counted a single time. The V and J genes are TRBV19 and TRBJ1-5, with D uncertain. This CDR3 comprises 15 residues. V lost 7 bases and J lost 4, with 17 bases in between. Looked up from germline, CDR1 is LNHDA and CDR2 is SQIVND (reference sequence). The CDR3 sequence is CASTALLAENQPQHF. The CDR3 region has the DNA TGTGCCAGTACAGCGTTGTTGGCAGAAAATCAGCCCCAGCATTTT.

The table lists this clone with a few counts. V is TRBV10-2 and J is TRBJ1-1, with 8 bases lining up with TRBD1. The CDR3 length is 15 residues. J lost 3 bases, V lost 3 bases, and 6 bases had no gene match. Germline values: CDR1 WSHSY, CDR2 SAAADI. The CDR3 region has the DNA TGCGCCAGCAGTGACTCTGACAGGGGCTACACTGAAGCTTTCTTT. Translated: CASSDSDRGYTEAFF.

V is TRBV11-2 and J is TRBJ2-7; 10 bases match TRBD1. Germline CDR1 is SGHAT and CDR2 is FQNNGV. The V gene end was trimmed by 5 bases and the J gene end by 2 bases; junction bases not matched to a gene: 9. This CDR3 region has 16 residues. As DNA, the CDR3 is TGTGCCAGCAGCCCCAGGGGAGGGACAGGGGCCTACGAGCAGTACTTC. Amino acid sequence: CASSPRGGTGAYEQYF.

The chain links TRBV2 to TRBJ2-5, with a weak D call TRBD1 (6 bases). CDR1 and CDR2 from the germline V gene are SNHLY and FYNNEI. The CDR3 totals 12 residues. The V gene lost 7 bases and the J gene lost 0 bases, with 6 bases spanning the gap. For the CDR3, the DNA is TGTGCCAGCACAGGGGACCAAGAGACCCAGTACTTC. Protein: CASTGDQETQYF.